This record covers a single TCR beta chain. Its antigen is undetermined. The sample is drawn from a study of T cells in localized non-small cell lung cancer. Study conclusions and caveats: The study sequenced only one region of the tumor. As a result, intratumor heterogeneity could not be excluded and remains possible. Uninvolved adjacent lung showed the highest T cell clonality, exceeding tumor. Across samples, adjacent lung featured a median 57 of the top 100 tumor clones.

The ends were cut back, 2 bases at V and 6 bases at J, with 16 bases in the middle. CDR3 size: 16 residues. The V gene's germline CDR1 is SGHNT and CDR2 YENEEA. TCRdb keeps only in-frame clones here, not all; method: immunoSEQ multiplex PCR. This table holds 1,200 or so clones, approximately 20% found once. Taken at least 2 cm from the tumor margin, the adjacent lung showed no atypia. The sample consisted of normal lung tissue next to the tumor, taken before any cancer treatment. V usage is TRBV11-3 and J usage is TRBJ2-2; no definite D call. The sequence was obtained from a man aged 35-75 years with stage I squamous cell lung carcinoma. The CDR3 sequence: CASSLSRSGGAGELFF. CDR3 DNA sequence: TGTGCCAGCAGCTTATCTCGGTCAGGTGGGGCCGGGGAGCTGTTTTTT.